Described below is a single T cell receptor (beta chain) sequence and its context. Its target is unknown. The data are from a study of vaccination effects on CD4 cells after COVID-19. Sequenced by immunoSEQ multiplex PCR; TCRdb stores in-frame clones only, minus some. The sample lists more than 9,000 clones, just under 75% seen once, with about 24% in the top ten. Antigen-specific CD4+ T cells were first expanded with viral peptide pools by the ViraFEST assay and only then sequenced. Following an approximately 9-day culture, CD4+ T cells were purified. Sequences were derived from CD4+ T cells from PBMCs cultured with HCoV-229E spike peptides, sampled before COVID-19 vaccination. This sequence was found in a human donor who received a COVID-19 vaccine.

The CDR3 bases are TGTGCTAGTGGTTTCGGACTAGCGGGAGGGCCGGTCTACAATGAGCAGTTCTTC. Protein sequence: CASGFGLAGGPVYNEQFF. The chain recombines TRBV12-5 with TRBJ2-1, with 15 bases matching TRBD2. The junction had 6 bases not matched to a gene; V was cut back by 3 bases and J by 3 bases. This CDR3 comprises 18 residues. Germline CDR1 is LGHNT and CDR2 is FRNRAP.